Sequencing of this T cell receptor beta chain was carried out in a study of esophageal squamous cell carcinoma under preoperative chemotherapy. About the research overall: TCR repertoires were profiled from both peripheral blood T cells and tumor-infiltrating lymphocytes.

The time point was: after preoperative PTX-NDP chemotherapy. Before surgery, patients were given preoperative paclitaxel-nedaplatin chemotherapy. The CDR3 is 14 amino acids. The trim removed 2 bases at V and 11 bases at J, leaving 8 bases unmatched. Per germline, CDR1 MNHEY and CDR2 SMNVEV (reference sequence). In the case of this clonotype: The antigen is not known.

MiXCR was run by TCRdb on the PCR reads, yielding one entry per CDR3 protein. The sample carries approximately 1,300 distinct CDR3 sequences, around 30% recorded once. General study results and limits: After chemotherapy, TCR diversity rose significantly in peripheral T cells but not in tumor-infiltrating lymphocytes. Clonal contraction, more than amplification, hit abundant clones after paclitaxel-nedaplatin.

This chain connects TRBV27 to TRBJ2-5, with TRBD2 identical over 10 bases. This TCR came from a human donor with esophageal squamous cell carcinoma. The donor label of this sample is uncertain. Sampling was carried out from a patient given preoperative chemotherapy. CDR3 nucleotide sequence: TGTGCCAGCAGTTTAAGCCTAGCGGGAGCGAAGCAGTACTTC. It encodes CASSLSLAGAKQYF.